These 29 T cell receptor beta chains came from one sample sequenced in a study of OX40 agonist ivuxolimab in advanced cancers. Sequencing used immunoSEQ multiplex PCR; TCRdb keeps in-frame clones, though not all of them. Here the sample spans 99,000 or so clones, less than 85% being singletons. The sample was CD4+ or CD8+ T cells sorted from blood, taken in a trial of the OX40 agonist ivuxolimab. Receptors originate from an adult with an advanced solid tumor such as melanoma, head and neck, liver or kidney cancer.

The gene calls are TRBV7-7 and TRBJ2-7; maybe TRBD1 (5 bases). Trimming took 0 bases from V and 4 from J, leaving 16 bases between them. There are 16 residues in the CDR3. Germline V lookup: CDR1 SSHAT, CDR2 FNYEAQ (reference sequence). This CDR3 reads CASSLARDLPPYEQYF. The CDR3 bases are TGTGCCAGCAGCTTAGCCAGGGATTTACCACCTTACGAGCAGTACTTC.

The chain couples TRBV6-1 to TRBJ2-2, with TRBD2 identical over 11 bases. Trimming took 7 bases from V and 1 from J; bases not matched to a gene: 2. Germline CDR1 is MNHNS and CDR2 is SASEGT. The CDR3 has 15 residues. The CDR3 DNA sequence: TGTGCCAGCAAAGGGACTAGCGGGAACACCGGGGAGCTGTTTTTT. Translation: CASKGTSGNTGELFF.

In its sample, this clone was seen a few times. The chain uses TRBV4-1 and TRBJ1-2, with D maybe TRBD1 (5 bases). V was shortened by 0 bases and J by 8 bases, with 13 bases between the two germline ends. CDR1 and CDR2 (germline): MGHRA, YSYEKL. The CDR3 covers 14 residues. The DNA of the CDR3 is TGCGCCAGCAGCCAAGATGGCGCAGGGCTGGGCTACACCTTC. Translated, it gives CASSQDGAGLGYTF.

The chain combines TRBV14 with TRBJ2-5; 8 bases fit TRBD1. After removal of 4 bases from V and 3 bases from J, the junction contained 10 bases not matched to a gene. Germline V gene lookup returns CDR1 SGHDN and CDR2 FVKESK. The CDR3 spans 16 residues. The CDR3 protein is CASSRLGQGLEETQYF. DNA for the CDR3: TGTGCCAGCAGCCGTCTAGGACAGGGTTTAGAAGAGACCCAGTACTTC.

The chain combines TRBV5-1 with TRBJ2-7; D may be TRBD2 (5 bases). V was trimmed by 0 bases and J by 0 bases, leaving 10 bases between them. The CDR3 has 15 residues. Germline CDR1 is SGHRS and CDR2 is YFSETQ. The CDR3 is CASSLEVGSSYEQYF. CDR3 nucleotide sequence: TGCGCCAGCAGCTTGGAGGTTGGGAGCTCCTACGAGCAGTACTTC.

V and J are TRBV2 and TRBJ1-1; maybe TRBD1 (5 bases). This CDR3 is 13 amino acids long. The ends were cut back, 8 bases at V and 4 bases at J, with 14 bases in the middle. From germline, CDR1 is SNHLY and CDR2 FYNNEI. The DNA of the CDR3 is TGTGCCAGCGGGATGGAGGGGACCACTGAAGCTTTCTTT. Translation: CASGMEGTTEAFF.

This rearrangement joins TRBV6-1 to TRBJ1-2; D uncertain. There are 12 residues in the CDR3. The V gene lost 5 bases and the J gene lost 2 bases, with 6 bases spanning the gap. The germline CDR1 and CDR2 sequences are MNHNS and SASEGT. In nucleotides, the CDR3 is TGTGCCAGCAGTTTCCAGAACTATGGCTACACCTTC. Translated, it gives CASSFQNYGYTF.

This clone appeared a single time. V is TRBV5-8 and J is TRBJ1-4; possibly TRBD1 for D (5 bases). CDR1 is SGHTS, CDR2 YDEGEE, per germline. The ends were cut back, 0 bases at V and 7 bases at J, with 19 bases in the middle. The CDR3 totals 17 residues. The CDR3 protein is CASSLGGTGNLAEKLFF. DNA for the CDR3: TGTGCCAGCAGCTTGGGGGGAACAGGCAATTTGGCTGAAAAACTGTTTTTT.

The chain recombines TRBV7-3 with TRBJ1-5; a possible D gene is TRBD1 (5 bases). V lost 6 bases, J lost 4 bases, and 16 bases lay in between. CDR1 and CDR2 (germline): SGHTA, FQGTGA. The length of the CDR3 is 15 residues. The CDR3 loop is CASRSVQERNQPQHF. The CDR3 region has the DNA TGTGCCAGCAGGTCTGTACAGGAGAGGAATCAGCCCCAGCATTTT.

The V call is TRBV6-1, the J call TRBJ1-3; no clear D. CDR1 is MNHNS, CDR2 SASEGT, per germline. The CDR3 is 16 residues long. V was pared by 0 bases and J by 0 bases, with 9 bases between. CDR3 sequence (DNA): TGTGCCAGCAGTGAAGCCATCAGCGTCTCTGGAAACACCATATATTTT. It codes for CASSEAISVSGNTIYF.

V is TRBV2 and J is TRBJ2-1; maybe TRBD2 (5 bases). CDR1 is SNHLY and CDR2 is FYNNEI in the germline V gene. Between the trimmed V and J ends, which lost 4 bases and 10 bases, there was a span of 14 bases. The CDR3 is made up of 13 amino acids. The CDR3: CASSGRLADEQFF. The CDR3 nucleotides are TGTGCCAGCAGTGGGAGGCTAGCAGACGAGCAGTTCTTC.

This sequence joins TRBV6-5 and TRBJ2-1; D might be TRBD2 (6 bases). Germline CDR1 is MNHEY and CDR2 is SVGAGI. The CDR3 is made up of 13 amino acids. The V end lost 9 bases, the J end lost 7 bases, and 16 bases lay between the germline ends. The CDR3 DNA is TGTGCCAGTAGACGGACTATACAGAATGAGCAGTTCTTC. Protein sequence: CASRRTIQNEQFF.

The chain couples TRBV2 to TRBJ2-5; 9 bases line up with TRBD2. Germline V gene data show CDR1 as SNHLY and CDR2 as FYNNEI. This CDR3 spans 17 amino acids. With 6 bases clipped from V and 5 bases from J, the junction kept 16 bases outside the gene matches. The CDR3 sequence is CASSDLTLAGVFETQYF. The CDR3 DNA follows: TGTGCCAGCAGCGACCTAACTTTAGCGGGAGTATTTGAGACCCAGTACTTC.

The chain combines TRBV27 with TRBJ1-5, with a weak D call TRBD1 (6 bases). The germline V gene encodes CDR1 MNHEY and CDR2 SMNVEV (reference sequence). V shed 2 bases and J shed 2 bases, with 16 bases lying between them. The CDR3 has 17 residues. The CDR3 reads CASSLRTDSSGNQPQHF. The CDR3 bases are TGTGCCAGCAGTTTAAGGACAGATTCATCTGGCAATCAGCCCCAGCATTTT.

The CDR3, as DNA: TGTGCCAGCAGTTTATTGAGCGGGCTGAACACCGGGGAGCTGTTTTTT. Protein sequence: CASSLLSGLNTGELFF. The V and J genes are TRBV27 and TRBJ2-2; D is possibly TRBD2 (6 bases). V shed 1 base and J shed 1 base, with 10 bases lying between them. CDR1 MNHEY and CDR2 SMNVEV come from the germline V gene (reference sequence). The CDR3 is 16 residues long.

The genes are TRBV2 and TRBJ2-4; TRBD1 is a possible D gene (5 bases). Germline V CDR1 and CDR2: SNHLY, FYNNEI. V shed 1 base and J shed 8 bases, with 6 bases lying between them. This CDR3 region has 12 residues. DNA for the CDR3: TGTGCCAGCAGTGAAGGGGGCTACATTCAGTACTTC. Protein sequence: CASSEGGYIQYF.

V gene TRBV11-2 combines with J gene TRBJ1-1; D remains ambiguous. Germline assignment: CDR1 SGHAT and CDR2 FQNNGV. Trimming cost V 5 bases and J 7 bases, with 11 bases left between them. This CDR3 spans 12 amino acids. CDR3 amino acids: CASSPAGYEAFF. In DNA form, the CDR3 reads TGTGCCAGCAGCCCGGCGGGGTATGAAGCTTTCTTT.

The chain couples TRBV12-5 to TRBJ2-1; TRBD1 aligns across 8 bases. Germline loops: CDR1 LGHNT, CDR2 FRNRAP. The CDR3 is 15 amino acids. V shed 6 bases, J shed 5 bases, and the junction held 9 bases outside the gene matches. CDR3 protein: CASGFGQGGHNEQFF. CDR3 coding DNA: TGTGCTAGTGGCTTCGGACAGGGTGGCCACAATGAGCAGTTCTTC.

The V call is TRBV27, the J call TRBJ2-2; a weak D match, TRBD2 (5 bases). The CDR3 totals 13 residues. CDR1 is MNHEY and CDR2 is SMNVEV in the germline V gene (reference sequence). The V end was cut by 3 bases, the J end by 7 bases, with 9 bases between. The CDR3 protein is CASSFSGIGELFF. The DNA for the CDR3 is TGTGCCAGCAGTTTTTCGGGAATCGGGGAGCTGTTTTTT.

This clone was seen once. V usage is TRBV5-6 and J usage is TRBJ2-1, with 9 positions matching TRBD2. J gave up 8 bases and V 4 bases, and 16 bases lay outside the gene matches. Germline V lookup: CDR1 SGHDT, CDR2 YYEEEE. The CDR3 totals 17 residues. CDR3 nucleotide sequence: TGTGCCAGCAGCCCAATCGCCGTAGCGGGAGATGGGGATGAGCAGTTCTTC. This gives the protein CASSPIAVAGDGDEQFF.

The chain joins TRBV6-6 to TRBJ1-4; the D is unclear. Germline values: CDR1 MNHNY, CDR2 SVGAGI (reference sequence). This CDR3 has 16 amino acids. Between the trimmed V and J ends, which lost 5 bases and 8 bases, there was a span of 21 bases. In DNA, the CDR3 is TGTGCCAGCAGTGCCCAACGAGTTAGGCGTGCGGAAAAACTGTTTTTT. Amino acid sequence: CASSAQRVRRAEKLFF.

The chain has TRBV2 and TRBJ1-2; TRBD1 matches at 9 bases. J was trimmed by 8 bases and V by 6 bases; bases with no gene match: 7. This CDR3 is built from 13 residues. In germline, CDR1 is SNHLY, CDR2 FYNNEI. In nucleotides, the CDR3 is TGTGCCAGCAGCAGACAGGGGGTGGGAGGCTACACCTTC. Its translation is CASSRQGVGGYTF.

The chain couples TRBV7-2 to TRBJ1-1; D uncertain. The V gene's germline CDR1 is SGHTA and CDR2 FQGNSA. The CDR3 totals 18 residues. Trimming removed 5 bases from V and 0 bases from J, with 22 bases in between. CDR3 bases: TGTGCCAGCAGCCCCACCGTCGCCTCTCTGGAAATGAACACTGAAGCTTTCTTT. The encoded protein is CASSPTVASLEMNTEAFF. The full variable domain, its missing parts supplied by reference TRBV7-2 and TRBJ1-1, is GAGVSQSPSNKVTEKGKDVELRCDPISGHTALYWYRQSLGQGLEFLIYFQGNSAPDKSGLPSDRFSAERTGGSVSTLTIQRTQQEDSAVYLCASSPTVASLEMNTEAFFGQGTRLTVV.

V gene TRBV7-8 combines with J gene TRBJ1-2; 8 nucleotides line up with TRBD1. In germline, CDR1 is SGHVS, CDR2 FQNEAQ. The CDR3 spans 15 residues. The ends lost 1 base at V and 8 bases at J; junction bases unmatched: 9. The CDR3 DNA follows: TGTGCCAGCAGCTTAGGCGGACAGGGTAGATTGGGCTACACCTTC. Protein: CASSLGGQGRLGYTF.

J is TRBJ2-2 and V is TRBV30, with unresolved D. Germline V CDR1 and CDR2: GTSNPN, SVGIG (reference sequence). V lost 0 bases and J 7 bases, leaving 3 bases between the germline ends. CDR3 length equals 11 residues. The CDR3 is CAWSVHGELFF. CDR3 bases: TGTGCCTGGAGTGTACACGGGGAGCTGTTTTTT.

This chain links TRBV5-1 with TRBJ2-3; D may be TRBD2 (6 bases). Germline V gives CDR1 SGHRS, CDR2 YFSETQ. The CDR3 length is 15 residues. Trimming shortened V by 4 bases and J by 4 bases, and 16 bases separated the two germline ends. The CDR3 protein is CASSPSVGTSDTQYF. The CDR3 region has the DNA TGCGCCAGCAGCCCCTCTGTGGGGACTTCAGATACGCAGTATTTT.

J is TRBJ2-5 and V is TRBV16; D is unclear. The V end lost 2 bases, the J end lost 1 base, and 11 bases lay between the germline ends. The CDR3 length is 15 residues. Germline V gene lookup returns CDR1 KGHSY and CDR2 FQNENV. The CDR3 spells CASSQLRALQETQYF. The CDR3 DNA is TGTGCCAGCAGCCAACTAAGGGCGCTCCAAGAGACCCAGTACTTC.

The sample holds a few counts of this clone. The V call is TRBV29-1, the J call TRBJ2-3; maybe TRBD2 (5 bases). Germline V gene data show CDR1 as SQVTM and CDR2 as ANQGSEA. Trimming cost V 4 bases and J 2 bases, with 16 bases left between them. CDR3 length equals 15 residues. This chain's CDR3 is CSVVENSGITDTQYF. As DNA, the CDR3 is TGCAGCGTTGTAGAGAACAGCGGTATCACAGATACGCAGTATTTT.

The table lists this clone with a count of one. V gene TRBV27 combines with J gene TRBJ2-1; 7 bases agree with TRBD2. With V trimmed by 3 bases and J by 9 bases, 8 bases remained unmatched. The CDR3 covers 14 residues. Looked up from germline, CDR1 is MNHEY and CDR2 is SMNVEV (reference sequence). The CDR3 sequence is CASSFNGGSGEQFF. CDR3 nucleotide sequence: TGTGCCAGCAGTTTTAACGGGGGGTCTGGTGAGCAGTTCTTC.